The clone carrying this TCR beta chain was observed a few times. This record belongs to a study of T-cell reconstitution after alpha-beta-depleted transplantation in children. Unique molecular identifiers were incorporated during preparation of the TCRbeta library. MiXCR was run by TCRdb on the PCR reads, yielding one entry per CDR3 protein. The table records a few hundred thousand distinct CDR3 sequences, approximately 13% of them present only once. V lost 1 base and J 1 base, leaving 9 bases between the germline ends. This CDR3 has 14 residues. Germline loops: CDR1 SGHRS, CDR2 YFSETQ. The chain combines TRBV5-1 with TRBJ2-7; D not resolved. Sample: PBMCs, mostly from graft donor cells, taken 360 days after TCRalphabeta/CD19-depleted stem cell transplant. The receptor comes from a male patient younger than 18 who had a stem cell transplant for acute myeloid leukemia, so the T cells may come from the graft donor. CDR3 amino acids: CASSLSPKSYEQYF. The CDR3 DNA is TGCGCCAGCAGCTTGAGTCCGAAATCCTACGAGCAGTACTTC.